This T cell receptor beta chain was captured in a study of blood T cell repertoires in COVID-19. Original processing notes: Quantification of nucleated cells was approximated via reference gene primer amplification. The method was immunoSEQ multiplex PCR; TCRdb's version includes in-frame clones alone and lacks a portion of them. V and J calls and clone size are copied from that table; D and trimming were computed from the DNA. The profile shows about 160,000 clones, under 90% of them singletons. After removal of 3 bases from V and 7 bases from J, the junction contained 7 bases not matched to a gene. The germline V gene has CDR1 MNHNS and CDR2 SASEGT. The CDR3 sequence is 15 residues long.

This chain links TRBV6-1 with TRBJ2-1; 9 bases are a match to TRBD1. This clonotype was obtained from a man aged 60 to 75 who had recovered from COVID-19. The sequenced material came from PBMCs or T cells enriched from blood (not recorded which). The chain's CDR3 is CASSEPGTGTNEQFF. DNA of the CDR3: TGTGCCAGCAGTGAGCCCGGGACAGGGACTAATGAGCAGTTCTTC.